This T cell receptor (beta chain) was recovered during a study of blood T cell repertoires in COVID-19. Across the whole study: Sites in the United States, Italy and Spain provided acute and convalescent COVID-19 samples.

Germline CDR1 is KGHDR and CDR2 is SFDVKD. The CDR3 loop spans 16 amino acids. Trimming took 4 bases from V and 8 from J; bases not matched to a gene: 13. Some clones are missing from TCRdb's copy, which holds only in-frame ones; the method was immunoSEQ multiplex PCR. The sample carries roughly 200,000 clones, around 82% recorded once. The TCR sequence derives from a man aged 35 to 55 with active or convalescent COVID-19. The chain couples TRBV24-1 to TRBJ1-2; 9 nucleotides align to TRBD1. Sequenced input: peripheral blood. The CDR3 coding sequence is TGTGCCACCAGTGACCCAACAGGGGGCAAGGGGCTCGGCTACACCTTC. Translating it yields CATSDPTGGKGLGYTF.